These 21 T cell receptor beta chains came from one sample sequenced in a study of blood T cell repertoires in COVID-19. Assay used: immunoSEQ multiplex PCR; TCRdb lists only in-frame clones, some missing. Of around 300,000 clones in the sample, roughly 89% are singletons; the top ten hold approximately 1.5%. Sequenced material: PBMCs or T cells enriched from blood (not recorded which). Receptors were obtained from a woman aged 18-29 years with acute COVID-19.

This clone was seen only once. The rearrangement links TRBV6-5 to TRBJ2-7; TRBD2 aligns across 8 bases. CDR1 is MNHEY, CDR2 SVGAGI, per germline. The CDR3 covers 14 residues. V lost 10 bases, J lost 2 bases, and 10 bases stayed unmatched. The DNA for the CDR3 is TGTGCCATTCAGCCCGGGAGGGCCCCCTACGAGCAGTACTTC. Its protein product is CAIQPGRAPYEQYF.

As for this clone: The same CDR3 arises from other DNA sequences in this sample as well. The rearrangement uses TRBV28 and TRBJ2-7; no reliable D call. Trimming removed 2 bases from V and 4 bases from J, with 6 bases in between. The CDR3 consists of 12 residues. The germline V gene has CDR1 MDHEN and CDR2 SYDVKM. CDR3 nucleotide sequence: TGTGCCAGCAGTTTAACTCCTTACGAGCAGTACTTC. This sequence encodes CASSLTPYEQYF.

The chain couples TRBV3-1 (or the pseudogene TRBV3-2) to TRBJ1-1, with TRBD1 matching over 9 bases. The CDR3 contains 15 residues. The germline CDR1 and CDR2 sequences are LGHDT and YNNKEL (reference sequence). Trimming cost V 4 bases and J 6 bases; bases outside gene matches: 9. The CDR3 nucleotides are TGTGCCAGCAGCCTAGGACCGGGACAGGGTTCTGAAGCTTTCTTT. It codes for CASSLGPGQGSEAFF.

The gene calls are TRBV6-5 and TRBJ2-1; D perhaps matches TRBD1 (5 bases). The germline V gene has CDR1 MNHEY and CDR2 SVGAGI. CDR3 length equals 15 residues. V was pared by 6 bases and J by 5 bases, with 17 bases between. CDR3 in amino acids: CASRYTQGSHNEQFF. CDR3 nucleotides: TGTGCCAGCAGATATACCCAGGGTAGCCACAATGAGCAGTTCTTC.

Worth noting for this clone: The same CDR3 also results from other DNA sequences found in this sample. The chain couples TRBV28 to TRBJ2-1; the match to TRBD2 covers 7 bases. CDR3 size: 14 residues. Germline CDR1 and CDR2: MDHEN and SYDVKM. The V segment lost 3 bases and the J segment 5 bases; nucleotides outside the gene matches: 4. In nucleotides, the CDR3 is TGTGCCAGCAGTTTGGCGGGAGAGGACAATGAGCAGTTCTTC. This codes for CASSLAGEDNEQFF.

This chain uses TRBV28 with TRBJ1-2, with D possibly TRBD1 on 5 matching bases. The V gene's germline CDR1 is MDHEN and CDR2 SYDVKM. The V end was cut by 4 bases, the J end by 7 bases, with 10 bases between. The CDR3 loop spans 12 amino acids. The CDR3 nucleotides read TGTGCCAGCAGTTACCCAGGGTTTGGCTACACCTTC. It encodes CASSYPGFGYTF.

The chain employs TRBV18 and TRBJ2-5; D is possibly TRBD1 (6 bases). This CDR3 is 15 amino acids long. CDR1 KGHSH and CDR2 LQKENI come from the germline V gene. The V end was cut by 2 bases, the J end by 1 base, with 11 bases between. CDR3: CASSPVLQGQETQYF. The CDR3 region has the DNA TGTGCCAGCTCACCAGTATTACAGGGCCAAGAGACCCAGTACTTC.

The chain joins TRBV20-1 to TRBJ1-5; no definite D call. The CDR3 has 13 amino acids. V lost 3 bases and J lost 4, with 10 bases in between. The germline gives CDR1 DFQATT, CDR2 SNEGSKA (reference sequence). For the CDR3, the DNA is TGCAGTGCTAGTCAAGCGGGAAATCAGCCCCAGCATTTT. Protein product: CSASQAGNQPQHF.

This clone came up once. This rearrangement joins TRBV7-9 to TRBJ2-7; tentatively, D is TRBD1 (6 bases). The V end lost 4 bases, the J end lost 4 bases, and 17 bases lay between the germline ends. The CDR3 has 15 amino acids. Germline CDR1 and CDR2: SEHNR and FQNEAQ (reference sequence). The CDR3, as DNA: TGTGCCAGCAGCTCAACGCAGGGGCTCCAGTACGAGCAGTACTTC. This sequence encodes CASSSTQGLQYEQYF.

V usage is TRBV19 and J usage is TRBJ2-4, with a possible D match to TRBD1 (5 bases). V lost 3 bases and J 2 bases, leaving 14 bases between the germline ends. Per germline, CDR1 LNHDA and CDR2 SQIVND (reference sequence). CDR3 length equals 16 residues. This chain's CDR3 is CASSIGQTVTKNIQYF. The CDR3, as DNA: TGTGCCAGTAGTATTGGACAAACGGTAACCAAAAACATTCAGTACTTC.

This clone is a singleton in its sample. The V call is TRBV5-1, the J call TRBJ2-7; D perhaps matches TRBD2 (6 bases). This CDR3 contains 14 residues. Germline lookup yields CDR1 SGHRS and CDR2 YFSETQ. V lost 3 bases and J 0 bases, leaving 10 bases between the germline ends. In nucleotides, the CDR3 is TGCGCCAGCAGCTGGGGGGACGGCTCCTACGAGCAGTACTTC. This sequence encodes CASSWGDGSYEQYF.

This clone occurred a few times. V usage is TRBV11-2 and J usage is TRBJ2-6, with a weak D call TRBD1 (5 bases). V dropped 8 bases and J dropped 0 bases, with 8 bases sitting between them. Per germline, CDR1 SGHAT and CDR2 FQNNGV. This CDR3 is 14 amino acids long. This CDR3 reads CASGDSSGANVLTF. CDR3 in DNA: TGTGCCAGCGGAGACAGCTCTGGGGCCAACGTCCTGACTTTC.

This chain joins TRBV5-5 and TRBJ2-1; 7 bases map to TRBD2. The CDR3 has 14 amino acids. V was clipped by 0 bases and J by 10 bases; unmatched bases: 7. Germline-derived CDR1 and CDR2 are SGHKS and YYEKEE (reference sequence). In DNA form, the CDR3 reads TGTGCCAGCAGCTTGGTCGGGACTAACCCGGAGCAGTTCTTC. Protein: CASSLVGTNPEQFF.

The rearrangement links TRBV9 to TRBJ1-6, with D hard to call. Germline V lookup: CDR1 SGDLS, CDR2 YYNGEE. Between the trimmed V and J ends, which lost 0 bases and 0 bases, there was a span of 10 bases. This CDR3 has 17 residues. The CDR3 spells CASSVAAGSSYNSPLHF. For the CDR3, the DNA is TGTGCCAGCAGCGTAGCTGCGGGGAGCTCCTATAATTCACCCCTCCACTTT.

This clone was seen just once. The chain recombines TRBV29-1 with TRBJ2-7, with D possibly being TRBD1 (5 bases). This CDR3 region has 14 residues. V was shortened by 0 bases and J by 3 bases, with 12 bases between the two germline ends. CDR1 is SQVTM, CDR2 ANQGSEA, per germline. The DNA of the CDR3 is TGCAGCGTTGAAGATTCAGGGCCCCGCTACGAGCAGTACTTC. This sequence encodes CSVEDSGPRYEQYF.

The CDR3 sequence is CASKGGKGYNQPQHF. CDR3 DNA sequence: TGTGCCAGCAAGGGCGGGAAAGGATACAATCAGCCCCAGCATTTT. The chain links TRBV27 to TRBJ1-5; D is unresolved. V lost 7 bases and J 3 bases, leaving 16 bases between the germline ends. CDR1 is MNHEY and CDR2 is SMNVEV in the germline V gene (reference sequence). This CDR3 has 15 amino acids.

This chain uses TRBV11-3 with TRBJ2-1, with 7 bases fitting TRBD2. Germline V gives CDR1 SGHNT, CDR2 YENEEA. The CDR3 consists of 15 residues. V lost 4 bases to trimming and J lost 5 bases; unmatched junction nucleotides: 8. DNA for the CDR3: TGTGCCAGCAGCTGGGGGACTACCGGAGACAATGAGCAGTTCTTC. This encodes CASSWGTTGDNEQFF.

The chain recombines TRBV7-9 with TRBJ2-3; 8 nucleotides agree with TRBD1. J lost 0 bases, V lost 5 bases, and 1 base had no gene match. There are 14 residues in the CDR3. CDR1 SEHNR and CDR2 FQNEAQ come from the germline V gene (reference sequence). CDR3 in amino acids: CASSRTGSTDTQYF. DNA of the CDR3: TGTGCCAGCAGCAGGACAGGGAGCACAGATACGCAGTATTTT.

The chain couples TRBV13 to TRBJ2-7; 8 positions match TRBD1. Germline V gene lookup returns CDR1 PRHDT and CDR2 FYEKMQ (reference sequence). This CDR3 is 14 amino acids long. V was clipped by 3 bases and J by 0 bases; unmatched bases: 1. The CDR3 nucleotides are TGTGCCAGCAGCTTCGGACAGGGCTCCTACGAGCAGTACTTC. Encoded protein: CASSFGQGSYEQYF.

The CDR3 is CASRRGTENTEAFF. CDR3 DNA: TGCGCCAGCAGGAGGGGGACAGAGAACACTGAAGCTTTCTTT. The chain is built from TRBV10-2 and TRBJ1-1; 7 positions match TRBD1. This CDR3 spans 14 amino acids. After removal of 6 bases from V and 1 base from J, the junction contained 5 bases not matched to a gene. Germline V CDR1 and CDR2: WSHSY, SAAADI.

This chain joins TRBV4-2 and TRBJ1-1; TRBD1 aligns across 9 bases. The CDR3 totals 16 residues. Unmatched junction bases numbered 9, after V lost 0 bases and J lost 7 bases. CDR1 is LGHNA, CDR2 YNFKEQ, per germline. CDR3 sequence reads: CASSQDGTGWVGEAFF. The CDR3 DNA follows: TGTGCCAGCAGCCAAGATGGGACAGGGTGGGTCGGTGAAGCTTTCTTT.